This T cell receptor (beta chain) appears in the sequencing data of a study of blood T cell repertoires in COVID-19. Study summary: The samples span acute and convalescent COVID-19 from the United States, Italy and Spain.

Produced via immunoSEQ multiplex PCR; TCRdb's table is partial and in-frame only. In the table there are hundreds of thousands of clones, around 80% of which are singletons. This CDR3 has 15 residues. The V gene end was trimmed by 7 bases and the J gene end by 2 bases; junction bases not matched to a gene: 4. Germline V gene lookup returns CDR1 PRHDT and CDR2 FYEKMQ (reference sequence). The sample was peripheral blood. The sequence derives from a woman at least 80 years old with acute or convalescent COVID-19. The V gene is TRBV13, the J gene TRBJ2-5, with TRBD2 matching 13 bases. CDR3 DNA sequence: TGTGCCAGCACGACACTAGCGGGGGGGCAAGAGACCCAGTACTTC. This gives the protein CASTTLAGGQETQYF.